A single sample is the source of the 29 T cell receptor beta chains below, sequenced in a study of shared clonotypes between healthy human individuals. The data were produced by immunoSEQ multiplex PCR, yet TCRdb's version contains in-frame clones alone and is incomplete. The sample includes around 1.5 million clones, about 98% of them seen just once. Sequencing used naive CD4+ T cells sorted from blood. The sample's subset: CD45RA+ positively selected. These receptors were obtained from a man aged 25 to 45 in good health.

Regarding this clone: A junction boundary mismatches the germline segment, possibly from a read error. This sequence joins TRBV6-6 and TRBJ2-7; TRBD2 matches at 12 bases. Germline CDR1 reads MNHNY; CDR2 reads SVGAGI (reference sequence). The CDR3 contains 12 residues. In nucleotides, the CDR3 is TGTGCCAGCAGTTACTCACCTAGCGGGAGGGACTTC. It is translated as CASSYSPSGRDF.

As to this clone: The sample holds other DNA sequences that translate to the same CDR3. The rearrangement uses TRBV28 and TRBJ2-5; the D gene could be TRBD1 or TRBD2 (5 bases each). V was trimmed by 1 base and J by 4 bases, leaving 7 bases between them. CDR3 length: 13 residues. The germline CDR1 and CDR2 sequences are MDHEN and SYDVKM. The CDR3 loop reads CASSLFGGETQYF. In DNA, the CDR3 is TGTGCCAGCAGTTTATTTGGGGGAGAGACCCAGTACTTC. The full variable domain, with the rest looked up from reference TRBV28 and TRBJ2-5, is DVKVTQSSRYLVKRTGEKVFLECVQDMDHENMFWYRQDPGLGLRLIYFSYDVKMKEKGDIPEGYSVSREKKERFSLILESASTNQTSMYLCASSLFGGETQYFGPGTRLLVL.

This clone was seen a single time. The rearrangement uses TRBV28 and TRBJ2-7; tentatively, D is TRBD2 (5 bases). Germline V lookup: CDR1 MDHEN, CDR2 SYDVKM. The CDR3 consists of 13 residues. V shed 7 bases and J shed 2 bases, with 12 bases lying between them. Here the CDR3 reads CASKGSGTYEQYF. CDR3 nucleotides: TGTGCCAGCAAGGGAAGCGGTACCTACGAGCAGTACTTC.

The chain carries TRBV28 and TRBJ2-7; D gene uncertain. In germline, CDR1 is MDHEN, CDR2 SYDVKM. V shed 3 bases and J shed 0 bases, with 12 bases lying between them. CDR3 length: 15 residues. CDR3 nucleotides: TGTGCCAGCAGTTTTTGGACCTTGAGCTCCTACGAGCAGTACTTC. Its translation is CASSFWTLSSYEQYF.

V and J are TRBV29-1 and TRBJ2-5; D remains ambiguous. Germline values: CDR1 SQVTM, CDR2 ANQGSEA. The CDR3 totals 13 residues. Deletions cut 4 bases from V and 4 bases from J, with 13 bases between. CDR3 coding DNA: TGCAGCGTTGCCCGGAACATCGGAGAGACCCAGTACTTC. Translating gives CSVARNIGETQYF.

The chain carries TRBV18 and TRBJ2-1, with D unresolved. The V end was cut by 1 base, the J end by 7 bases, with 2 bases between. CDR3 size: 11 residues. Germline-derived CDR1 and CDR2 are KGHSH and LQKENI. As DNA, the CDR3 is TGTGCCAGCTCACCACAGAATGAGCAGTTCTTC. It yields the protein CASSPQNEQFF.

The rearrangement links TRBV18 to TRBJ2-7; 7 bases map to TRBD2. Germline CDR1 and CDR2: KGHSH and LQKENI. After removal of 0 bases from V and 4 bases from J, the junction contained 6 bases not matched to a gene. The length of the CDR3 is 15 residues. The CDR3 sequence: CASSPPGGREYEQYF. The DNA of the CDR3 is TGTGCCAGCTCACCACCGGGAGGGAGAGAGTACGAGCAGTACTTC.

The rearrangement uses TRBV5-4 and TRBJ2-3, with 8 positions matching TRBD2. From germline, CDR1 is SGHNT and CDR2 YYREEE (reference sequence). This CDR3 has 16 residues. The V segment lost 0 bases and the J segment 4 bases; nucleotides outside the gene matches: 7. The CDR3 spells CASSLEVGRASDTQYF. The CDR3 DNA follows: TGTGCCAGCAGCTTGGAGGTCGGGAGGGCCTCAGATACGCAGTATTTT.

The rearrangement links TRBV2 to TRBJ2-3; D unresolved. V lost 7 bases to trimming and J lost 2 bases, with 16 bases between them. CDR1 and CDR2 from the germline V gene are SNHLY and FYNNEI. The CDR3 loop spans 15 amino acids. CDR3 nucleotide sequence: TGTGCCAGCACGGTGTGGGTAAAGACCACAGATACGCAGTATTTT. Protein sequence: CASTVWVKTTDTQYF.

This clone occurred once. The genes are TRBV6-6 and TRBJ2-3, with 10 bases that match TRBD2. The V gene end was trimmed by 2 bases and the J gene end by 2 bases; junction bases not matched to a gene: 4. This CDR3 is built from 16 residues. Germline values: CDR1 MNHNY, CDR2 SVGAGI (reference sequence). The CDR3 is CASSYTAGGNTDTQYF. The CDR3 region has the DNA TGTGCCAGCAGTTACACAGCGGGAGGGAACACAGATACGCAGTATTTT.

The rearrangement links TRBV11-2 to TRBJ2-3, with 7 positions matching TRBD2. Germline V gives CDR1 SGHAT, CDR2 FQNNGV. Trimming removed 5 bases from V and 0 bases from J; junction bases left unmatched: 8. The CDR3 is 16 residues long. As DNA, the CDR3 is TGTGCCAGCAGCCTGCCAGCGGGAAAGAGCACAGATACGCAGTATTTT. Translation gives CASSLPAGKSTDTQYF. The full variable domain, completed using reference TRBV11-2 and TRBJ2-3, is EAGVAQSPRYKIIEKRQSVAFWCNPISGHATLYWYQQILGQGPKLLIQFQNNGVVDDSQLPKDRFSAERLKGVDSTLKIQPAKLEDSAVYLCASSLPAGKSTDTQYFGPGTRLTVL.

The chain recombines TRBV11-3 with TRBJ2-3; D not resolved. The CDR3 has 14 amino acids. V was cut by 4 bases and J by 1 base, with 9 bases left in between. Germline CDR1 is SGHNT and CDR2 is YENEEA. The CDR3 is CASSSTLRTDTQYF. The CDR3 nucleotides are TGTGCCAGCAGCTCTACACTCCGCACAGATACGCAGTATTTT. Drawing the rest from reference TRBV11-3 and TRBJ2-3, the complete variable domain is EAGVVQSPRYKIIEKKQPVAFWCNPISGHNTLYWYLQNLGQGPELLIRYENEEAVDDSQLPKDRFSAERLKGVDSTLKIQPAELGDSAVYLCASSSTLRTDTQYFGPGTRLTVL.

Concerning this clone itself: The same CDR3 also results from other DNA sequences found in this sample. The J gene is TRBJ1-3, the V gene TRBV18, with 9 bases that match TRBD1. The germline gives CDR1 KGHSH, CDR2 LQKENI. Trimming took 3 bases from V and 3 from J; bases not matched to a gene: 0. The CDR3 is made up of 14 amino acids. CDR3 sequence reads: CASSPDRGGNTIYF. CDR3 nucleotides: TGTGCCAGCTCACCGGACAGGGGTGGAAACACCATATATTTT.

The chain uses TRBV12-1 and TRBJ2-7; the table assigns TRBD1, which was not confirmed against the DNA. TRBV12-1 is an annotated pseudogene. The CDR3 covers 13 residues. This chain's CDR3 is CASRDRGSYEQYF. The CDR3 nucleotides are TGTGCCAGCAGAGACAGGGGCTCCTACGAGCAGTACTTC.

V usage is TRBV5-6 and J usage is TRBJ2-3; 11 bases are shared with TRBD2. Per germline, CDR1 SGHDT and CDR2 YYEEEE. J gave up 4 bases and V 0 bases, and 4 bases lay outside the gene matches. The CDR3 contains 16 residues. The CDR3 sequence is CASSLVLAGGSDTQYF. The CDR3 DNA is TGTGCCAGCAGCTTGGTGCTAGCGGGAGGCTCAGATACGCAGTATTTT.

The CDR3 nucleotides read TGTGCCAGCAGTTACTCACAGGGGCGGAACACCGGGGAGCTGTTTTTT. Translated: CASSYSQGRNTGELFF. The chain recombines TRBV6-6 with TRBJ2-2; 7 bases fit TRBD1. Looked up from germline, CDR1 is MNHNY and CDR2 is SVGAGI (reference sequence). V dropped 0 bases and J dropped 1; count of bases not matched to a gene: 2. This CDR3 has 16 residues.

This rearrangement joins TRBV7-2 to TRBJ2-7; TRBD2 agrees at 8 bases. The germline V gene encodes CDR1 SGHTA and CDR2 FQGNSA. Trimming cost V 2 bases and J 2 bases; bases outside gene matches: 8. The CDR3 consists of 16 residues. The CDR3 nucleotides read TGTGCCAGCAGCTTATCCGGGACTAGTATACCCTACGAGCAGTACTTC. Its protein product is CASSLSGTSIPYEQYF.

Points on this clone: The sample has other DNA sequences that encode this CDR3 too. The genes are TRBV30 and TRBJ2-5; 12 bases are shared with TRBD2. The CDR3 contains 15 residues. Germline V gene data show CDR1 as GTSNPN and CDR2 as SVGIG (reference sequence). Trimming took 3 bases from V and 5 from J; bases not matched to a gene: 7. The CDR3 region has the DNA TGTGCCTGGAGCGCTAGCGGGAGGGCCGGGGAGACCCAGTACTTC. It is translated as CAWSASGRAGETQYF.

This chain uses TRBV28 with TRBJ2-7; D is possibly TRBD1 (5 bases). Germline CDR1 is MDHEN and CDR2 is SYDVKM. V dropped 3 bases and J dropped 2 bases, with 20 bases sitting between them. There are 17 residues in the CDR3. The CDR3 bases are TGTGCCAGCAGTTTCCCCCCGAGCCAGGGTCCCCCCTACGAGCAGTACTTC. Residues: CASSFPPSQGPPYEQYF.

The gene calls are TRBV5-4 and TRBJ2-1; 10 nucleotides agree with TRBD1. J lost 6 bases, V lost 0 bases, and 12 bases had no gene match. Germline CDR1 is SGHNT and CDR2 is YYREEE (reference sequence). This CDR3 has 18 residues. The CDR3: CASSLVVAMTGGTNEQFF. The CDR3 region has the DNA TGTGCCAGCAGCTTGGTTGTGGCTATGACAGGGGGCACCAATGAGCAGTTCTTC.

J is TRBJ1-1 and V is TRBV18; D might be TRBD1 (5 bases). Trimming shortened V by 3 bases and J by 11 bases, and 13 bases separated the two germline ends. CDR3 size: 12 residues. Germline loops: CDR1 KGHSH, CDR2 LQKENI. CDR3 DNA sequence: TGTGCCAGCTCACCGTACGGGACTAATGCTTTCTTT. The encoded protein is CASSPYGTNAFF. The whole variable domain, remainder taken from reference TRBV18 and TRBJ1-1, is NAGVMQNPRHLVRRRGQEARLRCSPMKGHSHVYWYRQLPEEGLKFMVYLQKENIIDESGMPKERFSAEFPKEGPSILRIQQVVRGDSAAYFCASSPYGTNAFFGQGTRLTVV.

This clone was seen once. V is TRBV28 and J is TRBJ1-5; D gene uncertain. The CDR3 has 15 amino acids. Trimming pared 10 bases from V and 2 bases from J, leaving 18 bases between. Germline-derived CDR1 and CDR2 are MDHEN and SYDVKM. The CDR3: CAIIPSRGGNQPQHF. In DNA, the CDR3 is TGTGCCATCATCCCGAGTCGGGGTGGCAATCAGCCCCAGCATTTT.

This chain's CDR3 is CAWSSYSNQPQHF. The CDR3 bases are TGTGCCTGGAGTTCGTATAGCAATCAGCCCCAGCATTTT. The chain recombines TRBV30 with TRBJ1-5, with D unresolved. This CDR3 has 13 residues. Germline loops: CDR1 GTSNPN, CDR2 SVGIG (reference sequence). The ends were cut back, 2 bases at V and 0 bases at J, with 5 bases in the middle.

The CDR3 DNA reads TGTGCCAGTAGTTTCCGGGAGCGTGACGAGCAGTACTTC. The encoded protein is CASSFRERDEQYF. V and J are TRBV19 and TRBJ2-7; D possibly corresponds to TRBD2 (6 bases). Germline-derived CDR1 and CDR2 are LNHDA and SQIVND (reference sequence). The CDR3 consists of 13 residues. V dropped 5 bases and J dropped 5 bases, with 13 bases sitting between them.

This clone was counted a single time. V and J are TRBV18 and TRBJ2-1; D call uncertain. This CDR3 is built from 14 residues. Trimming took off 0 bases at V and 9 bases at J, with 12 bases between the two ends. Germline CDR1 reads KGHSH; CDR2 reads LQKENI. DNA for the CDR3: TGTGCCAGCTCACCACCGTCTCCAAAGGGTGAGCAGTTCTTC. It specifies CASSPPSPKGEQFF.

The rearrangement uses TRBV2 and TRBJ2-1; 9 bases agree with TRBD2. The V and J ends lost 4 bases and 2 bases, in that order; junction bases with no gene match: 3. Germline V CDR1 and CDR2: SNHLY, FYNNEI. The CDR3 covers 15 residues. The CDR3 sequence: CASSALAGTYNEQFF. In DNA, the CDR3 is TGTGCCAGCAGTGCCCTAGCGGGAACCTACAATGAGCAGTTCTTC.

The gene calls are TRBV5-1 and TRBJ1-3; unclear D gene. CDR3 length: 15 amino acids. From germline, CDR1 is SGHRS and CDR2 YFSETQ. Trimming left V 0 bases short and J 5 bases short, with 12 bases between. Written as DNA, the CDR3 is TGCGCCAGCAGCTTGGCCGGAGGGTTTCGAAACACCATATATTTT. Translating it yields CASSLAGGFRNTIYF.

This chain uses TRBV4-2 with TRBJ2-1; the match to TRBD2 covers 7 bases. V lost 0 bases and J lost 12; bases outside the gene matches: 5. Germline CDR1 LGHNA, CDR2 YNFKEQ. The CDR3 is made up of 13 amino acids. In DNA, the CDR3 is TGTGCCAGCAGCCAAGACGGCGGGAGAGGGCAGTTCTTC. Encoded protein: CASSQDGGRGQFF.

The rearrangement links TRBV4-3 to TRBJ2-3, with 8 bases fitting TRBD2. This CDR3 is built from 16 residues. V shed 0 bases, J shed 4 bases, and the junction held 6 bases outside the gene matches. The germline gives CDR1 LGHNA, CDR2 YSLEER. CDR3 region: CASSQEVGRGADTQYF. For the CDR3, the DNA is TGCGCCAGCAGCCAAGAAGTCGGGAGGGGTGCAGATACGCAGTATTTT.